Following are 19 T cell receptor beta chains from one sample sequenced in a study of PD-1 blockade in classical Hodgkin lymphoma. In every patient, relapse followed autologous stem cell transplantation, while exposure to brentuximab vedotin differed. The repertoire was sequenced with immunoSEQ multiplex PCR; TCRdb's copy has only in-frame clones and lacks some. The data show more than 45,000 clones, 75% to 95% seen once. The sequencing here drew on peripheral blood mononuclear cells (PBMCs), taken before the second cycle of nivolumab. Receptors originate from a human donor with classical Hodgkin lymphoma.

The genes are TRBV5-1 and TRBJ2-1, with unresolved D. Germline loops: CDR1 SGHRS, CDR2 YFSETQ. This CDR3 has 11 amino acids. Trimming removed 0 bases at V and 8 bases at J, with 3 bases between. Here the CDR3 DNA reads TGCGCCAGCAGCTTGGTGGATGAGCAGTTCTTC. Translating gives CASSLVDEQFF.

This chain joins TRBV6-5 and TRBJ2-3, with D uncertain. The CDR3 spans 15 residues. V was clipped by 3 bases and J by 0 bases, with 10 bases between them. Germline V gives CDR1 MNHEY, CDR2 SVGAGI. The CDR3 spells CASSYSRWSTDTQYF. The CDR3 DNA reads TGTGCCAGCAGTTATAGTCGTTGGAGCACAGATACGCAGTATTTT.

J is TRBJ1-5 and V is TRBV7-2; 7 bases fit TRBD1. The CDR3 sequence is 14 residues long. Germline CDR1 is SGHTA and CDR2 is FQGNSA. Unmatched junction bases numbered 2, after V lost 4 bases and J lost 2 bases. The CDR3 loop is CASSSGTGNQPQHF. CDR3 DNA sequence: TGTGCCAGCAGCTCCGGGACAGGCAATCAGCCCCAGCATTTT.

This chain uses TRBV27 with TRBJ2-7; the D gene could be TRBD1 or TRBD2 (5 bases each). CDR3 size: 14 residues. CDR1 is MNHEY and CDR2 is SMNVEV in the germline V gene (reference sequence). The V end lost 5 bases, the J end lost 3 bases, and 14 bases lay between the germline ends. This CDR3 reads CASSGQGGLYEQYF. For the CDR3, the DNA is TGTGCCAGCAGTGGACAAGGAGGACTCTACGAGCAGTACTTC.

This clone was recorded once. The chain is built from TRBV5-1 and TRBJ2-1; 12 bases match TRBD1. This CDR3 has 17 residues. CDR1 is SGHRS, CDR2 YFSETQ, per germline. V shed 1 base, J shed 8 bases, and the junction held 10 bases outside the gene matches. This CDR3 is CASSLRPPGQGADEQFF. In nucleotides, the CDR3 is TGCGCCAGCAGCTTGCGTCCCCCGGGACAGGGGGCAGATGAGCAGTTCTTC.

V is TRBV28 and J is TRBJ2-7, with 7 positions matching TRBD2. V gave up 10 bases and J gave up 0 bases; unmatched junction bases: 9. Germline CDR1 is MDHEN and CDR2 is SYDVKM. The CDR3 totals 14 residues. The CDR3 nucleotides read TGTGCCAACCCCAGAGAGCGGGGCTCCTACGAGCAGTACTTC. Protein product: CANPRERGSYEQYF.

The CDR3 reads CATRGWGGELFF. CDR3 bases: TGTGCCACCCGGGGTTGGGGCGGGGAGCTGTTTTTT. The chain recombines TRBV2 with TRBJ2-2, with a possible D match to TRBD2 (5 bases). The CDR3 spans 12 residues. The germline CDR1 and CDR2 sequences are SNHLY and FYNNEI. V was shortened by 10 bases and J by 7 bases, with 13 bases between the two germline ends.

This clone was found once. V is TRBV7-3 and J is TRBJ2-7; the D is unclear. CDR3 length: 13 residues. The V gene lost 1 base and the J gene lost 3 bases, with 7 bases spanning the gap. Germline values: CDR1 SGHTA, CDR2 FQGTGA. The CDR3 here is CASSLKASYEQYF. For the CDR3, the DNA is TGTGCCAGCAGCTTAAAAGCGAGCTACGAGCAGTACTTC.

This sequence joins TRBV28 and TRBJ2-7, with 7 bases fitting TRBD1. The CDR3 is made up of 17 amino acids. The V gene end was trimmed by 3 bases and the J gene end by 3 bases; junction bases not matched to a gene: 14. The germline V gene has CDR1 MDHEN and CDR2 SYDVKM. The CDR3 nucleotides are TGTGCCAGCAGTTTTAACGGGGATGGGACAGACCTCTACGAGCAGTACTTC. It codes for CASSFNGDGTDLYEQYF.

The rearrangement joins TRBV6-1 to TRBJ2-1; D possibly matches TRBD1 or TRBD2 (5 bases each). CDR3 length: 13 residues. V was shortened by 1 base and J by 14 bases, with 15 bases between the two germline ends. CDR1 is MNHNS and CDR2 is SASEGT in the germline V gene. The CDR3: CASSEVGEGVKFF. For the CDR3, the DNA is TGTGCCAGCAGTGAAGTGGGGGAAGGGGTGAAGTTCTTC.

The chain combines TRBV9 with TRBJ2-2; TRBD2 matches at 9 bases. The CDR3 covers 16 residues. CDR1 is SGDLS and CDR2 is YYNGEE in the germline V gene. J lost 4 bases, V lost 4 bases, and 8 bases had no gene match. CDR3 DNA sequence: TGTGCCAGCAGCAAATGGACTAGCGCTAGCACCGGGGAGCTGTTTTTT. It codes for CASSKWTSASTGELFF.

The chain joins TRBV7-9 to TRBJ1-1; TRBD1 might be the D (6 bases). Trimming removed 8 bases at V and 0 bases at J, with 13 bases between. The CDR3 has 14 residues. CDR1 and CDR2 (germline): SEHNR, FQNEAQ (reference sequence). The CDR3 is CASGQRAMNTEAFF. The CDR3 DNA reads as TGTGCCAGCGGACAGCGAGCCATGAACACTGAAGCTTTCTTT.

This sequence joins TRBV19 and TRBJ2-1, with D perhaps matching TRBD1 (6 bases). The CDR3 has 18 residues. The germline V gene has CDR1 LNHDA and CDR2 SQIVND (reference sequence). Trimming pared 2 bases from V and 6 bases from J, leaving 23 bases between. The CDR3 here is CASSIMSWGHGRSNEQFF. DNA of the CDR3: TGTGCCAGTAGTATAATGAGCTGGGGACATGGTAGATCCAATGAGCAGTTCTTC.

The genes are TRBV4-3 and TRBJ1-1; maybe TRBD1 (5 bases). V dropped 1 base and J dropped 6 bases, with 15 bases sitting between them. Germline CDR1 LGHNA, CDR2 YSLEER. This CDR3 contains 15 residues. The CDR3 here is CASSQGPRGLPEAFF. The CDR3 DNA is TGCGCCAGCAGCCAAGGCCCCCGGGGACTCCCTGAAGCTTTCTTT.

The chain couples TRBV6-5 to TRBJ2-3; TRBD2 matches at 7 bases. The CDR3 is 15 amino acids. The germline V gene encodes CDR1 MNHEY and CDR2 SVGAGI. Losses at the gene ends were 0 bases for V and 2 bases for J; bases not matched to a gene: 2. The CDR3 here is CASSYSAGATDTQYF. For the CDR3, the DNA is TGTGCCAGCAGTTACTCCGCGGGAGCCACAGATACGCAGTATTTT.

V usage is TRBV5-1 and J usage is TRBJ2-5; TRBD1 might be the D (5 bases). Deletions cut 4 bases from V and 4 bases from J, with 20 bases between. The CDR3 runs to 16 residues. Germline V lookup: CDR1 SGHRS, CDR2 YFSETQ. The chain's CDR3 is CASSRYDSPTLETQYF. The DNA for the CDR3 is TGCGCCAGCAGCAGATACGACAGTCCCACACTAGAGACCCAGTACTTC.

The chain recombines TRBV21-1 with TRBJ2-3; no DNA check was done on the table's D call, TRBD2. TRBV21-1 counts as a pseudogene. The CDR3 is made up of 16 amino acids. The DNA of the CDR3 is TGTGCCAGCAGCAAAGTAGCGGGGGGCCTGACCGATACGCAGTATTTT. Translated: CASSKVAGGLTDTQYF.

This clone has more than one count but fewer than ten. The rearrangement links TRBV7-9 to TRBJ2-7; D is possibly TRBD1 or TRBD2 (5 bases each). CDR1 SEHNR and CDR2 FQNEAQ come from the germline V gene (reference sequence). This CDR3 is 14 amino acids long. Trimming shortened V by 5 bases and J by 1 base, and 12 bases separated the two germline ends. As DNA, the CDR3 is TGTGCCAGCAGCCCCCGGGACCGTTCCTACGAGCAGTACTTC. Translating gives CASSPRDRSYEQYF.

The chain has TRBV11-2 and TRBJ2-3, with D maybe TRBD1 (5 bases). V dropped 4 bases and J dropped 3 bases, with 20 bases sitting between them. Germline assignment: CDR1 SGHAT and CDR2 FQNNGV. CDR3 length: 17 residues. In DNA, the CDR3 is TGTGCCAGCAGCTATCTTGCCAGGGTGGTCCGGACAGATACGCAGTATTTT. Protein product: CASSYLARVVRTDTQYF. Full variable domain (rest looked up from reference TRBV11-2 and TRBJ2-3): EAGVAQSPRYKIIEKRQSVAFWCNPISGHATLYWYQQILGQGPKLLIQFQNNGVVDDSQLPKDRFSAERLKGVDSTLKIQPAKLEDSAVYLCASSYLARVVRTDTQYFGPGTRLTVL.